This entry lists 31 T cell receptor beta chains sequenced from one sample in a study of shared clonotypes between healthy human individuals. Clones were read by immunoSEQ multiplex PCR, and TCRdb kept only the in-frame ones, dropping some. The sample contains millions of clones, 85% to 95% of which appear only once. The sample comprised naive CD4+ T cells sorted from blood. The sample's subset: CD45RA+ positively selected. The source is a man between 18 and 29 years old in good health.

About this clone itself: Other DNA sequences in this sample translate to the same CDR3. The rearrangement uses TRBV7-9 and TRBJ2-3; D is possibly TRBD1 or TRBD2 (6 bases each). CDR3 length: 14 residues. Germline V gene sequence: CDR1 SEHNR, CDR2 FQNEAQ (reference sequence). Deletions cut 5 bases from V and 3 bases from J, with 12 bases between. The CDR3 here is CASSIGGGTDTQYF. In nucleotides, the CDR3 is TGTGCCAGCAGCATAGGAGGGGGAACAGATACGCAGTATTTT.

The rearrangement uses TRBV28 and TRBJ2-3, with 13 bases fitting TRBD2. From germline, CDR1 is MDHEN and CDR2 SYDVKM. CDR3 length equals 18 residues. V shed 6 bases and J 2 bases; nucleotides not matched to a gene: 11. In nucleotides, the CDR3 is TGTGCCAGCAGCGATGGACTAGCGGGGGCCCTGCTCACAGATACGCAGTATTTT. Amino acid sequence: CASSDGLAGALLTDTQYF.

The chain's CDR3 is CASSRREAYNEQFF. The CDR3 region has the DNA TGTGCCAGCTCACGACGGGAAGCCTACAATGAGCAGTTCTTC. The J gene is TRBJ2-1, the V gene TRBV18, with D perhaps TRBD2 (5 bases). V was trimmed by 4 bases and J by 2 bases, leaving 9 bases between them. Germline V lookup: CDR1 KGHSH, CDR2 LQKENI. This CDR3 is built from 14 residues.

The chain carries TRBV29-1 and TRBJ1-1; maybe TRBD1 (5 bases). The CDR3 runs 13 residues. Trimming left V 7 bases short and J 1 base short, with 13 bases between. The germline gives CDR1 SQVTM, CDR2 ANQGSEA. The CDR3 bases are TGCAGCGGGTGGTACAGGTCGAACACTGAAGCTTTCTTT. Residues: CSGWYRSNTEAFF.

The chain's CDR3 is CASRYDRAPRSPLHF. CDR3 bases: TGTGCCAGCAGATATGACAGGGCACCTCGATCACCCCTCCACTTT. This chain uses TRBV27 with TRBJ1-6, with 7 bases fitting TRBD1. This CDR3 comprises 15 residues. J was trimmed by 10 bases and V by 6 bases; bases with no gene match: 12. Germline loops: CDR1 MNHEY, CDR2 SMNVEV (reference sequence).

The chain links TRBV6-5 to TRBJ2-3, with a tentative D call TRBD1 (6 bases). The CDR3 runs to 15 residues. Between the trimmed V and J ends, which lost 0 bases and 2 bases, there was a span of 9 bases. The germline CDR1 and CDR2 sequences are MNHEY and SVGAGI. DNA for the CDR3: TGTGCCAGCAGTTACTCAGACAGGAACACAGATACGCAGTATTTT. Translation: CASSYSDRNTDTQYF.

This sequence joins TRBV10-3 and TRBJ2-3; TRBD1 might be the D (7 bases). The germline V and J ends were trimmed by 4 bases and 0 bases, with 11 bases remaining between them. Germline loops: CDR1 ENHRY, CDR2 SYGVKD. The CDR3 length is 15 residues. The CDR3, as DNA: TGTGCCATCAGTGGCGGGACAGAGAGCACAGATACGCAGTATTTT. It encodes CAISGGTESTDTQYF.

J is TRBJ1-2 and V is TRBV6-5; the match to TRBD1 covers 9 bases. There are 14 residues in the CDR3. CDR1 is MNHEY and CDR2 is SVGAGI in the germline V gene. Losses at the gene ends were 7 bases for V and 8 bases for J; bases not matched to a gene: 11. CDR3 loop: CASKNTGGGEGYTF. The DNA for the CDR3 is TGTGCCAGCAAAAACACAGGGGGCGGGGAAGGCTACACCTTC.

In this sample, this clone turned up once. The rearrangement uses TRBV10-3 and TRBJ2-1, with 10 bases that match TRBD2. This CDR3 comprises 14 residues. Germline assignment: CDR1 ENHRY and CDR2 SYGVKD. V shed 4 bases, J shed 7 bases, and the junction held 4 bases outside the gene matches. The DNA of the CDR3 is TGTGCCATCAGTGTAGCGGGGGGAGGGAATGAGCAGTTCTTC. Its translation: CAISVAGGGNEQFF.

A few counts support this clone. The chain joins TRBV7-6 to TRBJ1-2, with D unresolved. This CDR3 has 15 residues. Trimming left V 1 base short and J 2 bases short, with 11 bases between. Germline-derived CDR1 and CDR2 are SGHVS and FNYEAQ. As DNA, the CDR3 is TGTGCCAGCAGCTTAGGCCTGGGCTTGAACTATGGCTACACCTTC. The encoded protein is CASSLGLGLNYGYTF.

The chain combines TRBV5-1 with TRBJ2-7; D call uncertain. The length of the CDR3 is 16 residues. Trimming shortened V by 0 bases and J by 2 bases, and 15 bases separated the two germline ends. From germline, CDR1 is SGHRS and CDR2 YFSETQ. In nucleotides, the CDR3 is TGCGCCAGCAGCTTGGCCCCGGCGGAAACCACCTACGAGCAGTACTTC. The encoded protein is CASSLAPAETTYEQYF.

The rearrangement joins TRBV6-6 to TRBJ2-5; TRBD2 matches at 7 bases. CDR3 size: 12 residues. Trimming removed 8 bases from V and 8 bases from J; junction bases left unmatched: 8. CDR1 MNHNY and CDR2 SVGAGI come from the germline V gene (reference sequence). DNA for the CDR3: TGTGCCAGCGGCGCGGGAGATTCAACCCAGTACTTC. Translation gives CASGAGDSTQYF.

This clone was counted a few times. The chain couples TRBV6-5 to TRBJ1-2; D possibly corresponds to TRBD1 (5 bases). Trimming took 5 bases from V and 8 from J, leaving 12 bases between them. CDR3 length equals 12 residues. Germline V CDR1 and CDR2: MNHEY, SVGAGI. The CDR3 loop is CASSPAGAGYTF. The CDR3 nucleotides are TGTGCCAGCAGTCCGGCCGGGGCCGGCTACACCTTC.

This clone appeared once. The chain joins TRBV25-1 to TRBJ2-2, with no clear D. V dropped 5 bases and J dropped 1 base, with 14 bases sitting between them. Germline V gene lookup returns CDR1 MGHDK and CDR2 SYGVNS. This CDR3 comprises 16 residues. Written as DNA, the CDR3 is TGTGCCAGCAGTCAATCTGCTTACTTGAACACCGGGGAGCTGTTTTTT. It encodes CASSQSAYLNTGELFF.

As regards this clone: A much larger clone differs by one base, so this may be a read error. In the same sample, other DNA sequences code for this CDR3. The chain has TRBV2 and TRBJ1-1; D ambiguous. CDR3 length equals 11 residues. In germline, CDR1 is SNHLY, CDR2 FYNNEI. Trimming took 3 bases from V and 1 from J, leaving 0 bases between them. The CDR3 region has the DNA TGTGCCAGCAGTGAGAACACTGAAGCTTTCTTT. This encodes CASSENTEAFF. Drawing the rest from reference TRBV2 and TRBJ1-1, the complete variable domain is EPEVTQTPSHQVTQMGQEVILRCVPISNHLYFYWYRQILGQKVEFLVSFYNNEISEKSEIFDDQFSVERPDGSNFTLKIRSTKLEDSAMYFCASSENTEAFFGQGTRLTVV.

Turning to this clone: Distinct nucleotide sequences in the sample also encode this CDR3. This sequence joins TRBV2 and TRBJ1-2, with 10 bases that match TRBD1. The length of the CDR3 is 14 residues. Germline assignment: CDR1 SNHLY and CDR2 FYNNEI. Trimming removed 5 bases from V and 2 bases from J; junction bases left unmatched: 2. CDR3 bases: TGTGCCAGCAGTCGACAGGGGGCGAACTATGGCTACACCTTC. Its protein product is CASSRQGANYGYTF.

A few counts support this clone. The J gene is TRBJ2-2, the V gene TRBV18, with D possibly being TRBD2 (6 bases). Per the germline V gene, CDR1 is KGHSH and CDR2 is LQKENI. V shed 5 bases and J shed 2 bases, with 9 bases lying between them. The CDR3 is 14 residues long. CDR3 DNA sequence: TGTGCCAGCTCAACCGGGACTAACACCGGGGAGCTGTTTTTT. Protein product: CASSTGTNTGELFF.

CDR3 DNA: TGTGCCAGCAGCTTAGATACGGCTCAGAAGCAGTACTTC. This encodes CASSLDTAQKQYF. The V gene is TRBV11-2, the J gene TRBJ2-7; D call uncertain. V shed 0 bases and J shed 8 bases, with 11 bases lying between them. Germline assignment: CDR1 SGHAT and CDR2 FQNNGV. This CDR3 spans 13 amino acids.

The chain combines TRBV7-2 with TRBJ1-5, with unresolved D. The CDR3 length is 14 residues. Germline CDR1 and CDR2: SGHTA and FQGNSA. V gave up 5 bases and J gave up 0 bases, with 8 bases separating them. The CDR3 DNA sequence: TGTGCCAGCAGCCTAGAGGATAGCAATCAGCCCCAGCATTTT. Its translation: CASSLEDSNQPQHF.

The rearrangement links TRBV18 to TRBJ2-5; 7 bases agree with TRBD1. The V and J ends lost 11 bases and 2 bases, in that order; junction bases with no gene match: 11. Germline V gene sequence: CDR1 KGHSH, CDR2 LQKENI. This CDR3 is built from 14 residues. The CDR3 loop is CAGRGSGGQETQYF. In DNA form, the CDR3 reads TGTGCCGGCCGTGGGTCAGGGGGACAAGAGACCCAGTACTTC. Looking up the rest from reference TRBV18 and TRBJ2-5 gives the full variable domain: NAGVMQNPRHLVRRRGQEARLRCSPMKGHSHVYWYRQLPEEGLKFMVYLQKENIIDESGMPKERFSAEFPKEGPSILRIQQVVRGDSAAYFCAGRGSGGQETQYFGPGTRLLVL.

The V gene is TRBV4-1, the J gene TRBJ2-1, with D tentatively TRBD2 (6 bases). Germline values: CDR1 MGHRA, CDR2 YSYEKL. CDR3 size: 18 residues. V shed 4 bases and J shed 2 bases, with 21 bases lying between them. The CDR3 spells CASSRLPGGAGPYNEQFF. In DNA form, the CDR3 reads TGCGCCAGCAGCCGCCTCCCTGGCGGGGCAGGGCCCTACAATGAGCAGTTCTTC.

This clone was seen once. This specimen includes other DNA sequences encoding the same CDR3. CDR3 DNA sequence: TGTGCCAGCAGTAGACAGGGAAATAATTCACCCCTCCACTTT. This codes for CASSRQGNNSPLHF. V and J are TRBV6-5 and TRBJ1-6; 7 bases are shared with TRBD1. The CDR3 is 14 residues long. Trimming removed 5 bases from V and 5 bases from J; junction bases left unmatched: 3. Germline CDR1 MNHEY, CDR2 SVGAGI.

This sequence joins TRBV10-1 and TRBJ1-1; perhaps TRBD1 as D (5 bases). This CDR3 region has 14 residues. V gave up 6 bases and J gave up 3 bases, with 14 bases separating them. Germline V gene sequence: CDR1 WNHNN, CDR2 SYGVQD (reference sequence). DNA of the CDR3: TGCGCCAGCAGCCGGGGGGGATCGGACACTGAAGCTTTCTTT. Its protein product is CASSRGGSDTEAFF.

V and J are TRBV30 and TRBJ1-6; possible D gene TRBD1, 5 bases. With 5 bases removed from V and 9 bases from J, the gap between germline ends came to 14 bases. The germline V gene has CDR1 GTSNPN and CDR2 SVGIG (reference sequence). The CDR3 is made up of 13 amino acids. CDR3 sequence: CAWGSQGGSPLHF. The CDR3 coding sequence is TGTGCCTGGGGAAGCCAGGGAGGTTCACCCCTCCACTTT.

This clone was counted once. The rearrangement links TRBV18 to TRBJ1-3, with D possibly being TRBD1 (5 bases). Germline V gene sequence: CDR1 KGHSH, CDR2 LQKENI. The CDR3 is made up of 17 amino acids. With 1 base removed from V and 2 bases from J, the gap between germline ends came to 15 bases. The CDR3 reads CASSPQDQGLTGNTIYF. The DNA for the CDR3 is TGTGCCAGCTCACCACAGGACCAGGGTTTAACTGGAAACACCATATATTTT.

This clone was seen just once. The rearrangement uses TRBV6-1 and TRBJ1-5; D is possibly TRBD1 (6 bases). The germline CDR1 and CDR2 sequences are MNHNS and SASEGT. CDR3 length: 15 residues. Trimming took 6 bases from V and 2 from J, leaving 14 bases between them. The CDR3 region is CASRPTGFGNQPQHF. As DNA, the CDR3 is TGTGCCAGCAGACCCACAGGGTTTGGCAATCAGCCCCAGCATTTT.

The chain links TRBV28 to TRBJ2-7; D gene uncertain. Looked up from germline, CDR1 is MDHEN and CDR2 is SYDVKM. V was cut by 2 bases and J by 0 bases, with 11 bases left in between. This CDR3 has 15 amino acids. CDR3 region: CASSLRLRSSYEQYF. The CDR3 nucleotides read TGTGCCAGCAGTTTACGACTGAGGAGCTCCTACGAGCAGTACTTC.

V is TRBV7-2 and J is TRBJ2-7; 9 bases line up with TRBD1. Germline CDR1 reads SGHTA; CDR2 reads FQGNSA. The V segment lost 4 bases and the J segment 1 base; nucleotides outside the gene matches: 5. CDR3 length: 15 amino acids. CDR3 DNA: TGTGCCAGCAGCTCCTCCGGGACAGGGTCCTACGAGCAGTACTTC. It encodes CASSSSGTGSYEQYF.

This sequence joins TRBV6-1 and TRBJ1-1; D is unclear. Per the germline V gene, CDR1 is MNHNS and CDR2 is SASEGT. This CDR3 has 15 residues. The V end lost 7 bases, the J end lost 1 base, and 16 bases lay between the germline ends. For the CDR3, the DNA is TGTGCCAGCACCAAGATTGAGTGGGCGAACACTGAAGCTTTCTTT. Its protein product is CASTKIEWANTEAFF.

This clone showed up just once. The genes are TRBV5-1 and TRBJ2-1; D could derive from TRBD1 or TRBD2 (6 bases each). CDR3 size: 16 residues. V was cut by 5 bases and J by 0 bases, with 15 bases left in between. CDR1 is SGHRS and CDR2 is YFSETQ in the germline V gene. The CDR3 loop is CASSKGDSSSYNEQFF. The CDR3 nucleotides read TGCGCCAGCAGTAAGGGGGACTCGAGCTCCTACAATGAGCAGTTCTTC.

Remarks on this clone: Compared with germline, one end of the junction differs, possibly owing to a read error. The chain links TRBV18 to TRBJ2-7; possibly TRBD1 or TRBD2 for D (6 bases each). The length of the CDR3 is 15 residues. In germline, CDR1 is KGHSH, CDR2 LQKENI. The CDR3 DNA reads TGTGCCAGCTCGCCACCTACGGGGGCGCGGAACGAGCAGTACTTC. Its translation is CASSPPTGARNEQYF.